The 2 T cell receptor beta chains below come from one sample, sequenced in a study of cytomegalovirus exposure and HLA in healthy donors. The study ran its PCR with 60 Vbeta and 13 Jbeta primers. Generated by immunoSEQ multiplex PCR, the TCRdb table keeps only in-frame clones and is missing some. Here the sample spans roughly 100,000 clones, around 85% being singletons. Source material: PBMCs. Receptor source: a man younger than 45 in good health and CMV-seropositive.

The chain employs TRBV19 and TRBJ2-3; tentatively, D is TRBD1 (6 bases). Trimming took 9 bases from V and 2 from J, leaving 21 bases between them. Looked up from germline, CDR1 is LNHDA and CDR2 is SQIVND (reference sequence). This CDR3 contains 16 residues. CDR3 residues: CASSRGVLAFTDTQYF. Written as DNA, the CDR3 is TGTGCCAGCAGCAGGGGTGTGTTGGCATTCACAGATACGCAGTATTTT.

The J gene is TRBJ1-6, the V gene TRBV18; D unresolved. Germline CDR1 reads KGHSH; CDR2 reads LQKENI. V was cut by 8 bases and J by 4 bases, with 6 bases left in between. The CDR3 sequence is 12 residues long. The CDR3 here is CASAVYNSPLHF. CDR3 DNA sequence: TGTGCCAGCGCGGTTTATAATTCACCCCTCCACTTT.